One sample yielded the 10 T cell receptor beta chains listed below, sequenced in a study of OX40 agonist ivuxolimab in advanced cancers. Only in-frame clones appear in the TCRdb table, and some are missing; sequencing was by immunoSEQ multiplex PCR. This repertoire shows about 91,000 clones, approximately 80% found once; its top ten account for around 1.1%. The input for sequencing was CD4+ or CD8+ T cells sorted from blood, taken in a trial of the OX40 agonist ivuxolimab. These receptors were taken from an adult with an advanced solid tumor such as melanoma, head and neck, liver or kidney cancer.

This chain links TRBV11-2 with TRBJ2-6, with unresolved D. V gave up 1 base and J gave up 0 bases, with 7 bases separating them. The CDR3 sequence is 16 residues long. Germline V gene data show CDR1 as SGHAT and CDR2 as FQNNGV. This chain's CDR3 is CASSLVTGSGANVLTF. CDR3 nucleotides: TGTGCCAGCAGCTTAGTTACGGGCTCTGGGGCCAACGTCCTGACTTTC.

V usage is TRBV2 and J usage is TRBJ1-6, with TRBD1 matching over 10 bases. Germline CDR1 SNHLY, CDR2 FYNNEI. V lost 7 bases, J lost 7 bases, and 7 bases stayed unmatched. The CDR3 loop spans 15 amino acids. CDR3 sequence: CASTRQGAINSPLHF. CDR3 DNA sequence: TGTGCCAGCACCAGACAGGGGGCTATAAATTCACCCCTCCACTTT. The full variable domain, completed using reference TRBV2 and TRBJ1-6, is EPEVTQTPSHQVTQMGQEVILRCVPISNHLYFYWYRQILGQKVEFLVSFYNNEISEKSEIFDDQFSVERPDGSNFTLKIRSTKLEDSAMYFCASTRQGAINSPLHFGNGTRLTVT.

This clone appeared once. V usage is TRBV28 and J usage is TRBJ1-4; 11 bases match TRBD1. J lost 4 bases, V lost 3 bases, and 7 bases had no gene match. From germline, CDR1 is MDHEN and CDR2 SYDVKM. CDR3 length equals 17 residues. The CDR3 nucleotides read TGTGCCAGCAGTTTTCCAGGACAGGGGGCGTATAATGAAAAACTGTTTTTT. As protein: CASSFPGQGAYNEKLFF. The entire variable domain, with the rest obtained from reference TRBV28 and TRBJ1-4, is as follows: DVKVTQSSRYLVKRTGEKVFLECVQDMDHENMFWYRQDPGLGLRLIYFSYDVKMKEKGDIPEGYSVSREKKERFSLILESASTNQTSMYLCASSFPGQGAYNEKLFFGSGTQLSVL.

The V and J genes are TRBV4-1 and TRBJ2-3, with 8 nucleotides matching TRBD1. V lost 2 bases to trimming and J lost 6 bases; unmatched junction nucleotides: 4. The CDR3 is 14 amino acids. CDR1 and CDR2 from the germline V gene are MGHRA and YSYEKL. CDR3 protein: CASSQSGQGDTQYF. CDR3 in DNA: TGCGCCAGCAGCCAATCAGGACAGGGCGATACGCAGTATTTT.

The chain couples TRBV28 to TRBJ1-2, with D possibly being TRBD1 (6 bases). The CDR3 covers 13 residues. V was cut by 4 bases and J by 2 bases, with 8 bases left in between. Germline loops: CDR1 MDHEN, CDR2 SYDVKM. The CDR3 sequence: CASSYGQNYGYTF. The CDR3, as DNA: TGTGCCAGCAGTTATGGACAGAACTATGGCTACACCTTC.

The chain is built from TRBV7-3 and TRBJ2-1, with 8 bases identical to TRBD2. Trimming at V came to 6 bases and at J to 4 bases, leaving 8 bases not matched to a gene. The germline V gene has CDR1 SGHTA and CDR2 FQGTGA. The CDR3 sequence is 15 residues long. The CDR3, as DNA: TGTGCCAGCAGTCTACGGGGGGGACCTTACAATGAGCAGTTCTTC. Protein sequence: CASSLRGGPYNEQFF.

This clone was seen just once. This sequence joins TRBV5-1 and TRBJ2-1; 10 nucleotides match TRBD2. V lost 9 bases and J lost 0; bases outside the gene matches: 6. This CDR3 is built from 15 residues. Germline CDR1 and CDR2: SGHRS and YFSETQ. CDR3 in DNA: TGCGCCACCTCTGGACTAGCGGACTCCTACAATGAGCAGTTCTTC. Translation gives CATSGLADSYNEQFF. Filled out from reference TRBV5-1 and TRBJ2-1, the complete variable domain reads KAGVTQTPRYLIKTRGQQVTLSCSPISGHRSVSWYQQTPGQGLQFLFEYFSETQRNKGNFPGRFSGRQFSNSRSEMNVSTLELGDSALYLCATSGLADSYNEQFFGPGTRLTVL.

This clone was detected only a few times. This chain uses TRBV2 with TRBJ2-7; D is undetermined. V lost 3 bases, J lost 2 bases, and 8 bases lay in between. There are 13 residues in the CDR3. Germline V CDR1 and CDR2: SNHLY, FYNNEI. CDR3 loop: CASSDFTAYEQYV. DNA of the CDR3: TGTGCCAGCAGTGATTTCACCGCCTACGAGCAGTACGTC.

Here the CDR3 DNA reads TGTGCCAGCAGTCGGGGACAGACCTACGAGCAGTACTTC. Its translation: CASSRGQTYEQYF. The chain combines TRBV6-6 with TRBJ2-7; 7 bases align to TRBD1. Germline V gene data show CDR1 as MNHNY and CDR2 as SVGAGI (reference sequence). The CDR3 is 13 residues long. Trimming removed 5 bases from V and 2 bases from J; junction bases left unmatched: 3.

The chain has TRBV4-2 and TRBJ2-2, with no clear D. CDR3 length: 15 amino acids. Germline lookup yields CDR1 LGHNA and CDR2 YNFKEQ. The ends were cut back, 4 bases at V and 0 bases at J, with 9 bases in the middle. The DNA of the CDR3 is TGTGCCAGCAGCCGACGGGCCCCGAACACCGGGGAGCTGTTTTTT. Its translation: CASSRRAPNTGELFF.